The 28 T cell receptor beta chains presented below share a single source sample, sequenced in a study of blood T cell repertoires in COVID-19. Sequencing used immunoSEQ multiplex PCR; TCRdb keeps in-frame clones, though not all of them. Of some 380,000 clones listed, 80% to 90% are singletons. The specimen sequenced was PBMCs or T cells enriched from blood (not recorded which). Receptors originate from a man in his thirties or forties who had recovered from COVID-19.

This chain links TRBV18 with TRBJ1-6; D uncertain. CDR1 is KGHSH, CDR2 LQKENI, per germline. This CDR3 region has 16 residues. V shed 3 bases and J shed 6 bases, with 15 bases lying between them. The CDR3 nucleotides read TGTGCCAGCTCACCTTTTACCGGGAACTCTAATTCACCCCTCCACTTT. Its translation: CASSPFTGNSNSPLHF. Drawing the rest from reference TRBV18 and TRBJ1-6, the complete variable domain is NAGVMQNPRHLVRRRGQEARLRCSPMKGHSHVYWYRQLPEEGLKFMVYLQKENIIDESGMPKERFSAEFPKEGPSILRIQQVVRGDSAAYFCASSPFTGNSNSPLHFGNGTRLTVT.

The V gene is TRBV2, the J gene TRBJ2-6, with a possible D match to TRBD2 (5 bases). This CDR3 has 15 amino acids. Trimming left V 4 bases short and J 2 bases short, with 9 bases between. Germline CDR1 and CDR2: SNHLY and FYNNEI. CDR3 in amino acids: CASSARGPGANVLTF. DNA of the CDR3: TGTGCCAGCAGTGCGCGCGGGCCTGGGGCCAACGTCCTGACTTTC.

The V call is TRBV11-2, the J call TRBJ1-1; D unresolved. V was pared by 0 bases and J by 1 base, with 9 bases between. The CDR3 is 15 amino acids. Germline-derived CDR1 and CDR2 are SGHAT and FQNNGV. In DNA, the CDR3 is TGTGCCAGCAGCTTAGATCCGGGTTCGAACACTGAAGCTTTCTTT. This sequence encodes CASSLDPGSNTEAFF.

The chain combines TRBV11-2 with TRBJ2-7, with a possible D match to TRBD1 (6 bases). With 2 bases removed from V and 5 bases from J, the gap between germline ends came to 13 bases. The CDR3 is made up of 14 amino acids. The germline gives CDR1 SGHAT, CDR2 FQNNGV. The CDR3 region has the DNA TGTGCCAGCAGCTTAACACAGGGAAACCACGAGCAGTACTTC. Translation: CASSLTQGNHEQYF.

The chain joins TRBV5-1 to TRBJ1-4; D may be TRBD1 (5 bases). V lost 4 bases, J lost 1 base, and 11 bases lay in between. This CDR3 is 15 amino acids long. Per the germline V gene, CDR1 is SGHRS and CDR2 is YFSETQ. The CDR3 reads CASSPGQITNEKLFF. The CDR3 DNA is TGCGCCAGCAGCCCAGGACAAATAACTAATGAAAAACTGTTTTTT.

This rearrangement joins TRBV5-4 to TRBJ2-3; D is ambiguous. V shed 2 bases and J shed 4 bases, with 2 bases lying between them. The germline V gene encodes CDR1 SGHNT and CDR2 YYREEE (reference sequence). The length of the CDR3 is 11 residues. Here the CDR3 reads CASSFADTQYF. The CDR3 coding sequence is TGTGCCAGCAGCTTCGCAGATACGCAGTATTTT. Full variable domain (rest looked up from reference TRBV5-4 and TRBJ2-3): ETGVTQSPTHLIKTRGQQVTLRCSSQSGHNTVSWYQQALGQGPQFIFQYYREEENGRGNFPPRFSGLQFPNYSSELNVNALELDDSALYLCASSFADTQYFGPGTRLTVL.

J is TRBJ1-5 and V is TRBV2; 7 positions agree with TRBD1. J gave up 4 bases and V 7 bases, and 10 bases lay outside the gene matches. The CDR3 sequence is 15 residues long. Germline CDR1 reads SNHLY; CDR2 reads FYNNEI. In nucleotides, the CDR3 is TGTGCCAGCATCAAAGGGGGCAGTACTAATCAGCCCCAGCATTTT. Translating gives CASIKGGSTNQPQHF.

This clone has only a few counts. V gene TRBV6-2 or TRBV6-3 combines with J gene TRBJ2-6; D gene ambiguous. V shed 3 bases and J shed 4 bases, with 7 bases lying between them. This CDR3 region has 14 residues. Germline V gene lookup returns CDR1 MNHEY and CDR2 SVGEGT. CDR3 bases: TGTGCCAGCAGTTATTGGCCCGGGGCCAACGTCCTGACTTTC. Its protein product is CASSYWPGANVLTF.

The chain couples TRBV3-1 (or the pseudogene TRBV3-2) to TRBJ1-5; 9 positions agree with TRBD1. The V gene end was trimmed by 3 bases and the J gene end by 1 base; junction bases not matched to a gene: 1. CDR1 LGHDT and CDR2 YNNKEL come from the germline V gene (reference sequence). The CDR3 is made up of 15 amino acids. In DNA form, the CDR3 reads TGTGCCAGCAGCCACGGGACAGGGAGCAATCAGCCCCAGCATTTT. Translating gives CASSHGTGSNQPQHF.

V and J are TRBV6-5 and TRBJ1-2; 8 positions agree with TRBD1. The germline gives CDR1 MNHEY, CDR2 SVGAGI. CDR3 length equals 15 residues. V lost 0 bases, J lost 8 bases, and 8 bases stayed unmatched. The CDR3 reads CASSYSRQGWRGYTF. DNA of the CDR3: TGTGCCAGCAGTTACTCGAGACAGGGGTGGCGGGGCTACACCTTC.

This clone showed up just a few times. The chain joins TRBV12-3 or TRBV12-4 to TRBJ1-1, with D hard to call. The CDR3 length is 13 residues. The V end was cut by 2 bases, the J end by 6 bases, with 10 bases between. CDR3 sequence (DNA): TGTGCCAGCAGTTTAATATCGGGGTCTGAAGCTTTCTTT. Amino acid sequence: CASSLISGSEAFF.

This sequence joins TRBV11-2 and TRBJ2-7; TRBD1 is a possible D gene (5 bases). Trimming shortened V by 0 bases and J by 0 bases, and 12 bases separated the two germline ends. The CDR3 is 16 amino acids. Germline-derived CDR1 and CDR2 are SGHAT and FQNNGV. The CDR3 DNA reads TGTGCCAGCAGCTTAGAGGGTCAGGGCAGCTCCTACGAGCAGTACTTC. Translating it yields CASSLEGQGSSYEQYF. Variable domain in full (rest from reference TRBV11-2 and TRBJ2-7): EAGVAQSPRYKIIEKRQSVAFWCNPISGHATLYWYQQILGQGPKLLIQFQNNGVVDDSQLPKDRFSAERLKGVDSTLKIQPAKLEDSAVYLCASSLEGQGSSYEQYFGPGTRLTVT.

The sample holds a few counts of this clone. This chain links TRBV11-2 with TRBJ2-2; 10 bases agree with TRBD1. The J segment lost 7 bases and the V segment lost 6 bases, leaving 17 bases of the junction unmatched. The CDR3 has 18 amino acids. Germline CDR1 is SGHAT and CDR2 is FQNNGV. The chain's CDR3 is CASSYPKRGQGKIGELFF. As DNA, the CDR3 is TGTGCCAGCAGTTATCCAAAGAGGGGACAGGGGAAGATCGGGGAGCTGTTTTTT. The full variable domain, completed using reference TRBV11-2 and TRBJ2-2, is EAGVAQSPRYKIIEKRQSVAFWCNPISGHATLYWYQQILGQGPKLLIQFQNNGVVDDSQLPKDRFSAERLKGVDSTLKIQPAKLEDSAVYLCASSYPKRGQGKIGELFFGEGSRLTVL.

Here the CDR3 reads CASSPGTGLYNEQFF. The DNA of the CDR3 is TGTGCCAGCTCACCAGGGACTGGACTCTACAATGAGCAGTTCTTC. The J gene is TRBJ2-1, the V gene TRBV18; TRBD2 might be the D (6 bases). V gave up 2 bases and J gave up 3 bases, with 11 bases separating them. This CDR3 is built from 15 residues. CDR1 is KGHSH, CDR2 LQKENI, per germline.

V gene TRBV13 combines with J gene TRBJ1-2; 7 bases match TRBD1. This CDR3 contains 15 residues. V gave up 0 bases and J gave up 8 bases; unmatched junction bases: 9. Per the germline V gene, CDR1 is PRHDT and CDR2 is FYEKMQ (reference sequence). CDR3 residues: CASSLGRTGLRGYTF. The CDR3 DNA reads as TGTGCCAGCAGCTTAGGTCGGACAGGTTTGCGGGGCTACACCTTC.

This chain connects TRBV12-3 or TRBV12-4 to TRBJ2-2; no clear D. The CDR3 length is 13 residues. The ends were cut back, 3 bases at V and 4 bases at J, with 6 bases in the middle. This chain's CDR3 is CASSFQFTGELFF. Here the CDR3 DNA reads TGTGCCAGCAGTTTTCAGTTCACCGGGGAGCTGTTTTTT.

The J gene is TRBJ1-2, the V gene TRBV7-8, with D possibly matching TRBD1 (6 bases). V lost 7 bases, J lost 6 bases, and 33 bases lay in between. Germline CDR1 reads SGHVS; CDR2 reads FQNEAQ. CDR3 size: 19 residues. CDR3 sequence reads: CASTSTRVAGERSRDGYTF. The DNA for the CDR3 is TGTGCCAGCACCTCTACCCGGGTGGCAGGGGAACGAAGCAGAGATGGCTACACCTTC.

The genes are TRBV2 and TRBJ2-1; 8 bases map to TRBD1. The V segment lost 6 bases and the J segment 2 bases; nucleotides outside the gene matches: 6. The CDR3 loop spans 15 amino acids. Germline CDR1 reads SNHLY; CDR2 reads FYNNEI. The CDR3 protein is CASRAGQATYNEQFF. CDR3 nucleotide sequence: TGTGCCAGCAGGGCGGGACAGGCCACCTACAATGAGCAGTTCTTC.

The chain combines TRBV6-1 with TRBJ2-7; a possible D gene is TRBD2 (6 bases). CDR3 length: 11 residues. Trimming removed 3 bases from V and 9 bases from J, with 9 bases in between. Germline V CDR1 and CDR2: MNHNS, SASEGT. As DNA, the CDR3 is TGTGCCAGCAGTGAGGAACTAGCGCAGTACTTC. Translation gives CASSEELAQYF.

Here the CDR3 reads CASSESAGLGGYTF. Written as DNA, the CDR3 is TGCGCCAGCAGTGAGTCGGCGGGGTTAGGAGGCTACACCTTC. The rearrangement links TRBV10-1 to TRBJ1-2; no firm D call. This CDR3 region has 14 residues. Germline V lookup: CDR1 WNHNN, CDR2 SYGVQD (reference sequence). Trimming removed 0 bases at V and 8 bases at J, with 13 bases between.

This rearrangement joins TRBV20-1 to TRBJ2-5, with 12 bases fitting TRBD2. The junction had 10 bases not matched to a gene; V was cut back by 3 bases and J by 5 bases. The CDR3 contains 16 residues. The germline V gene encodes CDR1 DFQATT and CDR2 SNEGSKA (reference sequence). CDR3 amino acids: CSASTPSGGAAETQYF. DNA for the CDR3: TGCAGTGCTAGTACACCTAGCGGGGGGGCTGCGGAGACCCAGTACTTC.

V is TRBV29-1 and J is TRBJ2-7, with D possibly matching TRBD1 (6 bases). Trimming removed 4 bases at V and 1 base at J, with 11 bases between. The CDR3 totals 13 residues. The germline gives CDR1 SQVTM, CDR2 ANQGSEA. CDR3 in DNA: TGCAGCGTTGCGACAGGCACTTCCTACGAGCAGTACTTC. This codes for CSVATGTSYEQYF.

The chain uses TRBV7-2 and TRBJ2-1; the match to TRBD2 covers 9 bases. The CDR3 is 16 amino acids. Germline CDR1 and CDR2: SGHTA and FQGNSA. J lost 2 bases, V lost 1 base, and 3 bases had no gene match. CDR3 nucleotide sequence: TGTGCCAGCAGCTTAGTTTTAGCGGGGGCCTACAATGAGCAGTTCTTC. Protein product: CASSLVLAGAYNEQFF.

The chain joins TRBV5-6 to TRBJ2-5; D gene ambiguous. V was trimmed by 2 bases and J by 4 bases, leaving 12 bases between them. The length of the CDR3 is 14 residues. In germline, CDR1 is SGHDT, CDR2 YYEEEE. CDR3 coding DNA: TGTGCCAGCAGCTTCTCCGGGTTGGGAGAGACCCAGTACTTC. Translating it yields CASSFSGLGETQYF. Together with reference TRBV5-6 and TRBJ2-5, the CDR3 gives the full variable domain: DAGVTQSPTHLIKTRGQQVTLRCSPKSGHDTVSWYQQALGQGPQFIFQYYEEEERQRGNFPDRFSGHQFPNYSSELNVNALLLGDSALYLCASSFSGLGETQYFGPGTRLLVL.

In this sample, this clone turned up a few times. The chain couples TRBV5-1 to TRBJ1-2, with 7 bases identical to TRBD1. Germline V gene data show CDR1 as SGHRS and CDR2 as YFSETQ. This CDR3 spans 14 amino acids. V gave up 0 bases and J gave up 4 bases; unmatched junction bases: 3. CDR3 residues: CASSLDRGPYGYTF. CDR3 coding DNA: TGCGCCAGCAGCTTGGACAGGGGCCCCTATGGCTACACCTTC.

The genes are TRBV2 and TRBJ1-6; 10 nucleotides agree with TRBD1. Trimming at V came to 8 bases and at J to 6 bases, leaving 10 bases not matched to a gene. The CDR3 is 16 residues long. Germline values: CDR1 SNHLY, CDR2 FYNNEI. The CDR3 DNA follows: TGTGCCAGCCGATCACCGGGACAGGGGCTTAATTCACCCCTCCACTTT. Translating gives CASRSPGQGLNSPLHF.

The chain employs TRBV10-2 and TRBJ1-2, with a tentative D call TRBD1 (6 bases). The CDR3 totals 11 residues. Between the trimmed V and J ends, which lost 9 bases and 4 bases, there was a span of 9 bases. Germline CDR1 and CDR2: WSHSY and SAAADI. CDR3 sequence (DNA): TGCGCCAGTACGACAGGCTATGGCTACACCTTC. Its translation: CASTTGYGYTF.

The chain has TRBV30 and TRBJ2-1; 9 positions match TRBD1. Germline V lookup: CDR1 GTSNPN, CDR2 SVGIG (reference sequence). The V gene end was trimmed by 1 base and the J gene end by 7 bases; junction bases not matched to a gene: 8. CDR3 length: 15 amino acids. For the CDR3, the DNA is TGTGCCTGGAGTGATTGGGACAGGGTTACAAATGAGCAGTTCTTC. The encoded protein is CAWSDWDRVTNEQFF.